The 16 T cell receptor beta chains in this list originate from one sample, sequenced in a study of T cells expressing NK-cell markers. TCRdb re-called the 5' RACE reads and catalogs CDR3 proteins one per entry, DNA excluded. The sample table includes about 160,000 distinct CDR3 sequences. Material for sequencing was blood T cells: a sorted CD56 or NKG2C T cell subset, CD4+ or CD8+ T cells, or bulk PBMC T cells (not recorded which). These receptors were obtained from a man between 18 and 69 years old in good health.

The CDR3 reads CATSSGSGQGDEKLFF. This sequence joins TRBV15 and TRBJ1-4; without DNA, the TCRdb call of TRBD1 cannot be checked. CDR3 length: 16 residues. Germline V lookup: CDR1 LNHNV, CDR2 YYDKDF (reference sequence).

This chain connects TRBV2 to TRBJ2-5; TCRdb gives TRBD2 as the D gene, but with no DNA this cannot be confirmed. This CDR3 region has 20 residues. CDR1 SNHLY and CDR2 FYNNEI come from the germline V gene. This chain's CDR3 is CASSEALRGTSGVDQETQYF.

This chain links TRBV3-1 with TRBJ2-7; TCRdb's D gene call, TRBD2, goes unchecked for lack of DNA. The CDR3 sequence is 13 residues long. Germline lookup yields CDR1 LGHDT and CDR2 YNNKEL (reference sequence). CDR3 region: CASSHGPYYEQYF.

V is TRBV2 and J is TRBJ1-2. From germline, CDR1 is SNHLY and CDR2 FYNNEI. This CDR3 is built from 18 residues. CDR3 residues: CASSPGGDLTQVRYGYTF.

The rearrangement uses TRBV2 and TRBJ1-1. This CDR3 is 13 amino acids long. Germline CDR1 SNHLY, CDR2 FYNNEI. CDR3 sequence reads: CASSERWNTEAFF.

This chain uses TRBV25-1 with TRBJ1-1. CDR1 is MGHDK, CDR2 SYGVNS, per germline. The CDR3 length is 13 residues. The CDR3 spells CASSAGFNTEAFF. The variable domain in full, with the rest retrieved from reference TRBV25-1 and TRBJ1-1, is EADIYQTPRYLVIGTGKKITLECSQTMGHDKMYWYQQDPGMELHLIHYSYGVNSTEKGDLSSESTVSRIRTEHFPLTLESARPSHTSQYLCASSAGFNTEAFFGQGTRLTVV.

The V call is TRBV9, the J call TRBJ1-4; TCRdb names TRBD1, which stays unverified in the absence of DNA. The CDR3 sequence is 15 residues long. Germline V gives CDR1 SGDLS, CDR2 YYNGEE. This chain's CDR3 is CASSVGGRFNEKLFF. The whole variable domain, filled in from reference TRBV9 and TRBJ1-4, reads DSGVTQTPKHLITATGQRVTLRCSPRSGDLSVYWYQQSLDQGLQFLIQYYNGEERAKGNILERFSAQQFPDLHSELNLSSLELGDSALYFCASSVGGRFNEKLFFGSGTQLSVL.

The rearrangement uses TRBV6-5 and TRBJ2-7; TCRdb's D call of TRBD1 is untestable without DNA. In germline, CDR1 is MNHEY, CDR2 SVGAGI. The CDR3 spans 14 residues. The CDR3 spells CASSDLEGGREQYF.

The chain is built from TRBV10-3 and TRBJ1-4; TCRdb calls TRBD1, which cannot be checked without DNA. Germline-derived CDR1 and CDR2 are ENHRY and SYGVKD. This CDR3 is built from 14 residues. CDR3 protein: CAISETGVNEKLFF.

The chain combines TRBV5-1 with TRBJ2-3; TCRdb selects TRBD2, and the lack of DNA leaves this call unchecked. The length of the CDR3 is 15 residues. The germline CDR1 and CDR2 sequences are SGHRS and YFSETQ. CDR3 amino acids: CASSLTSGGGDTQYF.

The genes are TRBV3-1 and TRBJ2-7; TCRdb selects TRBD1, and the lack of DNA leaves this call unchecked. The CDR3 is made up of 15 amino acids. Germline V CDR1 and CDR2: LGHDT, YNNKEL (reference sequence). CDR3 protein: CASSQDRGTSYEQYF.

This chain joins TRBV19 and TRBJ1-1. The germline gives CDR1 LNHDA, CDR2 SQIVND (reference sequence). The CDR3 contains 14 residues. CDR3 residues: CASSMFIFETEAFF.

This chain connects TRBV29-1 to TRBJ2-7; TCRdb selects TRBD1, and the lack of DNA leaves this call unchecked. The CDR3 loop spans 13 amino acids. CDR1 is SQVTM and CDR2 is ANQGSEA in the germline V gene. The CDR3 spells CSVEDPGQAEQYF.

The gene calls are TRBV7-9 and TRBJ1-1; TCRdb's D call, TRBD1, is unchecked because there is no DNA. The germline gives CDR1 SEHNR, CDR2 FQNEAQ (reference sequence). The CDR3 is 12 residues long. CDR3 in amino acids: CASGGMNTEAFF. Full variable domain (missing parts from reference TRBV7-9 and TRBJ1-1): DTGVSQNPRHKITKRGQNVTFRCDPISEHNRLYWYRQTLGQGPEFLTYFQNEAQLEKSRLLSDRFSAERPKGSFSTLEIQRTEQGDSAMYLCASGGMNTEAFFGQGTRLTVV.

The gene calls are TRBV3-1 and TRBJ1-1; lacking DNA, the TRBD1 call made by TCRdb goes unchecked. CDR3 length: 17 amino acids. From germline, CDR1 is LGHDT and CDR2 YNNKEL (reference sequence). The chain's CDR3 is CASSQYPPGTGDTEAFF.

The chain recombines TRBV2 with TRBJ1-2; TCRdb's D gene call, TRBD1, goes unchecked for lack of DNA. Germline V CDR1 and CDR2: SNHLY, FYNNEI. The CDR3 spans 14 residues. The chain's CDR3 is CASSVIGRGYGYTF.